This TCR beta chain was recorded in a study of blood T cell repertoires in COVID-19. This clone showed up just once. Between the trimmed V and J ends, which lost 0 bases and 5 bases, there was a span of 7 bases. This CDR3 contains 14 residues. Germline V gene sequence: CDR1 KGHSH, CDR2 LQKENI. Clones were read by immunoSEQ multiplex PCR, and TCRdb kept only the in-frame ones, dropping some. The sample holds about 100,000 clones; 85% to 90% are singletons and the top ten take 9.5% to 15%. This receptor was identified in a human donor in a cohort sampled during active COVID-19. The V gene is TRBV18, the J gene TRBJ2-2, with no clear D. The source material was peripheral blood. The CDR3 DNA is TGTGCCAGCTCACCACCGTCGAGGACCGGGGAGCTGTTTTTT. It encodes CASSPPSRTGELFF.